The rows below give T cell receptor beta chains drawn from one sample of a study of shared clonotypes between healthy human individuals. TCRdb's copy holds only in-frame clones and misses some; the assay was immunoSEQ multiplex PCR. The sample lists roughly 2,300,000 clones; 92% were seen once. The sample taken for sequencing was naive CD4+ T cells from PBMCs. Every receptor here comes from a man between 18 and 29 years old in good health. Some clones in this sample may be carry-over from other donors' samples. CDR3s include the opening cysteine and the closing phenylalanine or tryptophan. The D gene is left open where the match is weak. Clone size is given for some rows only: seen once, a few or many times, or a class if the clone is expanded.

D	V	size	J	DNA	CDR3
TRBD1	TRBV7-9	NA	TRBJ2-7	TGTGCCAGCAGCATTCCGGGACAGGGTACCTACGAGCAGTACTTC	CASSIPGQGTYEQYF
TRBD1	TRBV7-2	few	TRBJ1-1	TGTGCCAGCAGCCTACAGACAGGGGGCACTGAAGCTTTCTTT	CASSLQTGGTEAFF
TRBD1	TRBV4-1	NA	TRBJ2-7	TGCGCCAGCAGCCAAGGACAGGGGGCTGGAAGCGAGCAGTACTTC	CASSQGQGAGSEQYF
NA	TRBV27	NA	TRBJ1-1	TGTGCCAGCGCATCCGGGTTAAACACTGAAGCTTTCTTT	CASASGLNTEAFF
TRBD1	TRBV6-1	NA	TRBJ1-2	TGTGCCAGCAGCGGCAGGGGGGGAGGCGGCTACACCTTC	CASSGRGGGGYTF
TRBD1	TRBV5-4	NA	TRBJ2-7	TGTGCCAGCAGCTCAGGACAGGAGAACGAGCAGTACTTC	CASSSGQENEQYF
TRBD1	TRBV28	NA	TRBJ2-1	TGTGCCAGCAGTTCCGACAGGGTGGGGCATGAGCAGTTCTTC	CASSSDRVGHEQFF
NA	TRBV5-1	NA	TRBJ2-1	TGCGCCAGCACCCCCGCGAGCTCCTACAATGAGCAGTTCTTC	CASTPASSYNEQFF
TRBD1	TRBV6-5	NA	TRBJ2-7	TGTGCCAGCAAATCCGGGACAGGGATCTACGAGCAGTACTTC	CASKSGTGIYEQYF
NA	TRBV5-1	few	TRBJ1-5	TGCGCCAGCAGCTGGGCAGGGTGGAGCAATCAGCCCCAGCATTTT	CASSWAGWSNQPQHF
NA	TRBV28	NA	TRBJ1-2	TGTGCCAGCAGTTTACCGTACGAGTCCTATGGCTACACCTTC	CASSLPYESYGYTF
NA	TRBV27	NA	TRBJ2-1	TGTGCCAGCAACCCTTCGCTAGCAAACAATGAGCAGTTCTTC	CASNPSLANNEQFF
NA	TRBV19	NA	TRBJ1-4	TGTGCCAGTAGTATCGGCAGGTTTAATGAAAAACTGTTTTTT	CASSIGRFNEKLFF
NA	TRBV27	NA	TRBJ2-7	TGTGCCAGCAAACCCGGGCAGGGTAGGTACGAGCAGTACTTC	CASKPGQGRYEQYF
NA	TRBV7-2	NA	TRBJ1-1	TGTGCCAGCAGCTTAGTAACCGATAAAGCTTTCTTT	CASSLVTDKAFF
TRBD1	TRBV14	NA	TRBJ1-3	TGTGCCAGCACCACGGGAGACAGGGAGGTGTTAAATGGAAACACCATATATTTT	CASTTGDREVLNGNTIYF
TRBD1	TRBV28	NA	TRBJ1-5	TGTGCCAGCAGTTTATGGGGACAGGGGGCGCGGCAGCCCCAGCATTTT	CASSLWGQGARQPQHF